A selection of T cell receptor beta chains follows, all from one sample in a study of cytomegalovirus exposure and HLA in healthy donors. The repertoire was sequenced with immunoSEQ multiplex PCR; TCRdb's copy has only in-frame clones and lacks some. The data contain more than 85,000 clones, around 70% of them singletons. The sequenced material came from PBMCs. The receptors come from a woman aged 45-59 years in good health and CMV-seropositive. CDR3s include the opening cysteine and the closing phenylalanine or tryptophan. Each record gives: V gene, clone size, D gene, J gene, CDR3 DNA, CDR3 protein. A D gene is named only where the DNA matches it firmly. The listing skips clone size in some rows; elsewhere it reads once, few, many or a size class.

TRBV12-5	-	TRBD1	TRBJ2-1	TGTGCTAGTGGTTTGCCCGGGACAGGGCCCGATGAGCAGTTCTTC	CASGLPGTGPDEQFF
TRBV5-1	-	TRBD1	TRBJ2-3	TGCGCCAGCAGGGGCGGGACAGGGGCTAGCACAGATACGCAGTATTTT	CASRGGTGASTDTQYF
TRBV19	-	-	TRBJ2-3	TGTGCCAGTAGGGACGGGACTGGTGGGGCAGATACGCAGTATTTT	CASRDGTGGADTQYF
TRBV15	-	-	TRBJ1-1	TGTGCCACCAGCAGCCCGGGACGGGGGGGCACTGAAGCTTTCTTT	CATSSPGRGGTEAFF
TRBV28	-	TRBD2	TRBJ2-1	TGTGCCAGCAGCCGACTAGCTAGAGGGGTAGGTGAGCAGTTCTTC	CASSRLARGVGEQFF
TRBV5-4	-	-	TRBJ2-5	TGTGCCAGCAGCTCAGAGACGACTGGGGCTGGGTGGACCCAGTACTTC	CASSSETTGAGWTQYF
TRBV6-6	-	-	TRBJ1-4	TGTGCCAGCAGCTCCGGGACATTTAATGAAAAACTGTTTTTT	CASSSGTFNEKLFF
TRBV28	-	-	TRBJ1-5	TGTGCCAGCAGAGAGGCAGGGGTTCAGCCCCAGCATTTT	CASREAGVQPQHF
TRBV7-2	once	TRBD1	TRBJ2-7	TGTGCCAGCAGCTTAGGGTCGGGACAGGGCAGCTACGAGCAGTACTTC	CASSLGSGQGSYEQYF
TRBV9	-	-	TRBJ2-5	-	CASSGQQGFLETQYF
TRBV5-1	-	TRBD1	TRBJ2-5	TGCGCCAGCAGCTTGGGGCCCAGGGGGCGAGAGACCCAGTACTTC	CASSLGPRGRETQYF
TRBV7-3	-	TRBD1	TRBJ1-2	TGTGCCAGCAGCTCAGACAGGGACTATGGCTACACCTTC	CASSSDRDYGYTF
TRBV9	-	TRBD1	TRBJ1-1	TGTGCCAGCAGCGAGGGACAGGGGAGGACTGAAGCTTTCTTT	CASSEGQGRTEAFF
TRBV7-9	-	TRBD2	TRBJ2-1	TGTGCCAGCAGCCAACCTCCGACTAGCGCAAAGGAGAATGAGCAGTTCTTC	CASSQPPTSAKENEQFF
TRBV6-6	few	-	TRBJ1-5	TGTGCCAGCAGTACAGGGCAGCCCCAGCATTTT	CASSTGQPQHF
TRBV28	-	TRBD1	TRBJ1-2	TGTGCCAGCGGGGTTGACAGGGTATATGGCTACACCTTC	CASGVDRVYGYTF
TRBV2	few	TRBD2	TRBJ2-2	TGTGCCAGCCGTCGGTTAGCGGGGGTGACCGGGGAGCTGTTTTTT	CASRRLAGVTGELFF
TRBV19	-	TRBD1	TRBJ2-5	TGTGCCAGTAGTAAAGCCGGGACAGCCCAAGAAGAGACCCAGTACTTC	CASSKAGTAQEETQYF
TRBV6-5	-	TRBD1	TRBJ2-1	TGTGCCAGCAGTTACTCGGCAGGGGGCCACAATGAGCAGTTCTTC	CASSYSAGGHNEQFF
TRBV7-9	-	TRBD1	TRBJ1-3	TGTGCCAGCAGCTTACCCGACAGGGTAATTGACACCATATATTTT	CASSLPDRVIDTIYF
TRBV29-1	-	TRBD2	TRBJ2-1	TGCAGCCCCGAGACTAGCGGCAATGAGCAGTTCTTC	CSPETSGNEQFF
TRBV5-5	-	TRBD1	TRBJ2-1	TGTGCCAGCAGCTTCGGACAGGGGGCTGCATACAATGAGCAGTTCTTC	CASSFGQGAAYNEQFF
TRBV9	once	TRBD1	TRBJ2-1	TGTGCCAGCAGTGTGAGGGGACAGTCCTACAATGAGCAGTTCTTC	CASSVRGQSYNEQFF
TRBV15	-	-	TRBJ2-3	TGTGCCACCAGCAGAGCGGTTTTTGGGGGGGCCAAAATCACAGATACGCAGTATTTT	CATSRAVFGGAKITDTQYF
TRBV6-5	-	-	TRBJ2-7	TGTGCCAGCAGTTACTCCCTAGCAGGACGGGAGCAGTACTTC	CASSYSLAGREQYF
TRBV2	-	-	TRBJ2-6	TGTGCCAGCAAGACAGGAGACAACTCTGGGGCCAACGTCCTGACTTTC	CASKTGDNSGANVLTF
TRBV5-1	few	TRBD2	TRBJ2-2	TGCGCCAGCAGCTTGGCCCCAGGACAGGGTCTAGCGGGAGGGCCTAGCCCCGGGGAGCTGTTTTTT	CASSLAPGQGLAGGPSPGELFF
TRBV7-9	few	TRBD2	TRBJ2-1	TGTGCCAGCAGCCTATTCACTAGCGACGTGGACAATGAGCAGTTCTTC	CASSLFTSDVDNEQFF
TRBV13	-	TRBD1	TRBJ1-5	TGTGCCAGCAGCTTCAGGGGGGCTGGGAGCAATCAGCCCCAGCATTTT	CASSFRGAGSNQPQHF
TRBV7-9	medium-sized	-	TRBJ2-2	TGTGCCAGCAGCTTAGGCCTAAACACCGGGGAGCTGTTTTTT	CASSLGLNTGELFF
TRBV28	few	TRBD2	TRBJ2-5	TGTGCCAGCAGCAAGAACAACCTACTAGCGGGAGCACGAGAGACCCAGTACTTC	CASSKNNLLAGARETQYF
TRBV5-1	-	TRBD1	TRBJ1-3	TGCGCCAGCTGCCGGGACAGGGTAAAAGCTGGAAACACCATATATTTT	CASCRDRVKAGNTIYF
TRBV11-2	-	-	TRBJ1-4	TGTGCCAGCAGCTCAGAGGGGGGATCATCTAATGAAAAACTGTTTTTT	CASSSEGGSSNEKLFF
TRBV15	few	TRBD2	TRBJ2-7	TGTGCCACCAGCAGATCAGCGGGGTACGAGCAGTACTTC	CATSRSAGYEQYF
TRBV4-2	-	-	TRBJ2-7	TGTGCCAGCAGCCGGACCCGGGAAAGGGAGCAGTACTTC	CASSRTREREQYF